These T cell receptor beta chains were read from a single sample in a study of shared clonotypes between healthy human individuals. Method: immunoSEQ multiplex PCR; TCRdb's copy keeps in-frame clones and lacks some. Of about 2.1 million clones in the sample, 93% were seen once. The sample taken for sequencing was naive CD8+ T cells from PBMCs. The receptors derive from a man aged 18-30 years in good health. Some clones in this sample may be carry-over from other donors' samples. CDR3s include the opening cysteine and the closing phenylalanine or tryptophan. A D gene is named only where the DNA matches it firmly. Not all rows give a size; the values are once, few, many and, for expanded clones, a class.

D	J	size	V	DNA	CDR3
TRBD2	TRBJ2-1	once	TRBV11-2	TGTGCCAGCAGCTTAGATCTAGCGGGAGGTCTGGGCAATGAGCAGTTCTTC	CASSLDLAGGLGNEQFF
-	TRBJ2-2	-	TRBV19	TGTGCCAGTAGCGCCACGGGGACTAACACCGGGGAGCTGTTTTTT	CASSATGTNTGELFF
-	TRBJ2-7	-	TRBV6-5	TGTGCCAGCAGCCGGGGGGTTTGGGGGCAGGACGAGCAGTACTTC	CASSRGVWGQDEQYF
TRBD2	TRBJ2-7	-	TRBV19	TGTGCCAGTAGTATCCTAGCGGGAGACTCCTACGAGCAGTACTTC	CASSILAGDSYEQYF
-	TRBJ2-7	-	TRBV27	TGTGCCAGCGGGGGCCCGGTCAGCGACGAGCAGTACTTC	CASGGPVSDEQYF
-	TRBJ2-7	once	TRBV10-3	TGTGCCATCAGTGAGTCGGACGGCTACGAGCAGTACTTC	CAISESDGYEQYF
-	TRBJ1-5	-	TRBV28	TGTGCCAGCACGTATCCCAGGAACTGGGAGCCCCAGCATTTT	CASTYPRNWEPQHF
-	TRBJ2-7	-	TRBV27	TGTGCCAGCAGTTCGGACTCCTACGAGCAGTACTTC	CASSSDSYEQYF
-	TRBJ2-1	once	TRBV6-5	TGTGCCAGCAGAGAGGACGGGAGCTCCTACAATGAGCAGTTCTTC	CASREDGSSYNEQFF
-	TRBJ1-1	-	TRBV4-1	TGCGCTACGGGGGCCTCCTGGGGGGAAGCTTTCTTT	CATGASWGEAFF
-	TRBJ2-3	-	TRBV15	TGTGCCACCAGCGAGCCCCGGAGCACAGATACGCAGTATTTT	CATSEPRSTDTQYF
TRBD2	TRBJ2-5	once	TRBV28	TGTGCCAGCAGTTCCCTCATAGATAGCGGGACAAGGGAGACCCAGTACTTC	CASSSLIDSGTRETQYF
TRBD1	TRBJ2-5	once	TRBV27	TGTGCCAGCGGCTGGGACAGCCAAGAGACCCAGTACTTC	CASGWDSQETQYF
TRBD1	TRBJ2-7	-	TRBV7-2	TGTGCCAGCAGACAAAATCCCGGGGACAGGGGGTCCTACGAGCAGTACTTC	CASRQNPGDRGSYEQYF
TRBD2	TRBJ2-2	-	TRBV19	TGTGCCAGTAGTCCTTCCAGCGGGGCGAACACCGGGGAGCTGTTTTTT	CASSPSSGANTGELFF